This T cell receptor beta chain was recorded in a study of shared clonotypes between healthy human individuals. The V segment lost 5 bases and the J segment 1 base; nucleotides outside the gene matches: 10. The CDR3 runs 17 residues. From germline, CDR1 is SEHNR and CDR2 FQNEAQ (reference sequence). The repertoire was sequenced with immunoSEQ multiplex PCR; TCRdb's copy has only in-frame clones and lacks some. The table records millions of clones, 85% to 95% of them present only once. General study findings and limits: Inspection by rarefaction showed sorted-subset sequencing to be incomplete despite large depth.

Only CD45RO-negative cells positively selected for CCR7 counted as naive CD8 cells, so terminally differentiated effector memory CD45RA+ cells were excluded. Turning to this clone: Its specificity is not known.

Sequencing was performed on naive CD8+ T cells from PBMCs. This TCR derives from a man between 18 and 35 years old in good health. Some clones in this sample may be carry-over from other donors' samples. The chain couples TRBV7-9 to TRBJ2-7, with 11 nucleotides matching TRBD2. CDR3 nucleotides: TGTGCCAGCAGCCTCAATATGCTAGCGGGAGGATCCTACGAGCAGTACTTC. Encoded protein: CASSLNMLAGGSYEQYF.